What follows are 16 T cell receptor beta chains derived from one specimen sequenced in a study of blood T cell repertoires in COVID-19. Sequencing used immunoSEQ multiplex PCR; TCRdb keeps in-frame clones, though not all of them. The sample lists 130,000 or so clones, roughly 91% occurring once. What was sequenced was peripheral blood. The receptors were gathered from a human donor in a cohort sampled during active COVID-19.

The chain's CDR3 is CASRPGTQGSGANVLTF. As DNA, the CDR3 is TGTGCCAGCAGACCCGGGACACAGGGATCTGGGGCCAACGTCCTGACTTTC. The genes are TRBV2 and TRBJ2-6, with D perhaps matching TRBD1 (6 bases). This CDR3 region has 17 residues. Trimming cost V 6 bases and J 1 base, with 16 bases left between them. In germline, CDR1 is SNHLY, CDR2 FYNNEI. Full variable domain (outside the CDR3, taken from reference TRBV2 and TRBJ2-6): EPEVTQTPSHQVTQMGQEVILRCVPISNHLYFYWYRQILGQKVEFLVSFYNNEISEKSEIFDDQFSVERPDGSNFTLKIRSTKLEDSAMYFCASRPGTQGSGANVLTFGAGSRLTVL.

This chain links TRBV10-3 with TRBJ2-7, with TRBD2 identical over 10 bases. V trimming: 6 bases; J trimming: 5 bases; junction bases outside the gene matches: 7. CDR1 ENHRY and CDR2 SYGVKD come from the germline V gene. The CDR3 runs 14 residues. The CDR3 DNA is TGTGCCATCAGAGCCGGGACTAGCGTCGACGAGCAGTACTTC. Protein: CAIRAGTSVDEQYF.

This chain connects TRBV28 to TRBJ1-5; tentatively, D is TRBD1 (6 bases). Trimming stripped 7 bases from V and 2 bases from J, with 12 bases between. The length of the CDR3 is 14 residues. Germline V CDR1 and CDR2: MDHEN, SYDVKM. CDR3 residues: CASTGAPGNQPQHF. CDR3 nucleotides: TGTGCCAGCACAGGGGCCCCGGGCAATCAGCCCCAGCATTTT.

The J gene is TRBJ2-7, the V gene TRBV2; a possible D gene is TRBD2 (6 bases). Between the trimmed V and J ends, which lost 8 bases and 7 bases, there was a span of 18 bases. Germline-derived CDR1 and CDR2 are SNHLY and FYNNEI. There are 13 residues in the CDR3. CDR3 loop: CASRELQAGEQYF. CDR3 DNA sequence: TGTGCCAGCCGGGAACTCCAGGCGGGAGAGCAGTACTTC. The full variable domain, with the rest looked up from reference TRBV2 and TRBJ2-7, is EPEVTQTPSHQVTQMGQEVILRCVPISNHLYFYWYRQILGQKVEFLVSFYNNEISEKSEIFDDQFSVERPDGSNFTLKIRSTKLEDSAMYFCASRELQAGEQYFGPGTRLTVT.

The CDR3 loop reads CASSAGGSTDTQYF. The CDR3 DNA follows: TGCGCCAGCAGTGCAGGGGGCAGCACAGATACGCAGTATTTT. The chain joins TRBV10-1 to TRBJ2-3; 8 nucleotides agree with TRBD1. The germline gives CDR1 WNHNN, CDR2 SYGVQD (reference sequence). This CDR3 contains 14 residues. With V trimmed by 4 bases and J by 0 bases, 0 bases remained unmatched.

The rearrangement links TRBV14 to TRBJ2-5, with D unclear. The germline CDR1 and CDR2 sequences are SGHDN and FVKESK. V was cut by 0 bases and J by 7 bases, with 12 bases left in between. This CDR3 is built from 14 residues. The CDR3 DNA sequence: TGTGCCAGCAGCCAAGATTTTGTACGCGGGACCCAGTACTTC. It is translated as CASSQDFVRGTQYF.

J is TRBJ2-7 and V is TRBV6-5, with a weak D call TRBD2 (5 bases). V dropped 8 bases and J dropped 6 bases, with 14 bases sitting between them. CDR3 length: 12 amino acids. CDR1 MNHEY and CDR2 SVGAGI come from the germline V gene. CDR3 residues: CASSEGEGEQYF. DNA of the CDR3: TGTGCCAGCTCTGAGGGAGAGGGCGAGCAGTACTTC.

The chain carries TRBV7-2 and TRBJ2-1; 8 bases align to TRBD1. CDR1 is SGHTA and CDR2 is FQGNSA in the germline V gene. The CDR3 totals 15 residues. The junction had 10 bases not matched to a gene; V was cut back by 3 bases and J by 9 bases. CDR3 DNA: TGTGCCAGCAGCTTGATGACAGGGGCACGGGGTGAGCAGTTCTTC. Translation gives CASSLMTGARGEQFF. Full variable domain (rest looked up from reference TRBV7-2 and TRBJ2-1): GAGVSQSPSNKVTEKGKDVELRCDPISGHTALYWYRQSLGQGLEFLIYFQGNSAPDKSGLPSDRFSAERTGGSVSTLTIQRTQQEDSAVYLCASSLMTGARGEQFFGPGTRLTVL.

The rearrangement uses TRBV7-8 and TRBJ2-7; TRBD2 matches at 12 bases. CDR3 length: 16 residues. Trimming removed 5 bases from V and 3 bases from J; junction bases left unmatched: 8. The germline gives CDR1 SGHVS, CDR2 FQNEAQ. CDR3 nucleotide sequence: TGTGCCAGCAGCGCGCTAGCGGGGGGGGGAGGCTACGAGCAGTACTTC. Protein sequence: CASSALAGGGGYEQYF.

The V and J genes are TRBV6-4 and TRBJ2-3, with D possibly TRBD2 on 6 matching bases. The germline CDR1 and CDR2 sequences are MRHNA and SNTAGT. V was clipped by 3 bases and J by 6 bases, with 10 bases between them. The length of the CDR3 is 13 residues. CDR3 residues: CASSDSAGDTQYF. The CDR3 DNA sequence: TGTGCCAGCAGTGATTCGGCGGGGGATACGCAGTATTTT.

This chain joins TRBV5-5 and TRBJ2-7, with TRBD2 matching 7 bases. The CDR3 length is 14 residues. Germline lookup yields CDR1 SGHKS and CDR2 YYEKEE (reference sequence). Trimming cost V 4 bases and J 4 bases; bases outside gene matches: 8. The CDR3 is CASSPGTILYEQYF. The CDR3 DNA follows: TGTGCCAGCAGCCCTGGGACTATATTATACGAGCAGTACTTC.

DNA of the CDR3: TGTGCCAGCAGCCAGACAGCGAATAATTCACCCCTCCACTTT. Its translation is CASSQTANNSPLHF. This chain uses TRBV14 with TRBJ1-6; possible D gene TRBD1, 5 bases. V was trimmed by 3 bases and J by 5 bases, leaving 8 bases between them. There are 14 residues in the CDR3. From germline, CDR1 is SGHDN and CDR2 FVKESK.

The chain links TRBV7-9 to TRBJ1-1; 9 bases map to TRBD1. From germline, CDR1 is SEHNR and CDR2 FQNEAQ (reference sequence). Germline trimming cut 5 bases from V and 4 bases from J; bases unmatched to any gene: 11. The CDR3 runs to 16 residues. Here the CDR3 DNA reads TGTGCCAGCAGCCAGGGACAGGGAGTGCCGGGCACTGAAGCTTTCTTT. As protein: CASSQGQGVPGTEAFF.

This clone has only one observation. The rearrangement links TRBV7-6 to TRBJ1-4; 8 nucleotides agree with TRBD1. The junction had 13 bases not matched to a gene; V was cut back by 5 bases and J by 2 bases. The CDR3 spans 18 residues. The V gene's germline CDR1 is SGHVS and CDR2 FNYEAQ. Here the CDR3 reads CASSGALGTGGTNEKLFF. The CDR3 bases are TGTGCCAGCAGCGGAGCACTGGGAACAGGGGGGACTAATGAAAAACTGTTTTTT.

The rearrangement joins TRBV5-4 to TRBJ2-5; the D is unclear. In germline, CDR1 is SGHNT, CDR2 YYREEE (reference sequence). The CDR3 is 13 residues long. Trimming left V 5 bases short and J 5 bases short, with 13 bases between. CDR3 protein: CASSPTPEETQYF. The CDR3, as DNA: TGTGCCAGCAGTCCCACCCCGGAGGAGACCCAGTACTTC. The full variable domain, its missing parts supplied by reference TRBV5-4 and TRBJ2-5, is ETGVTQSPTHLIKTRGQQVTLRCSSQSGHNTVSWYQQALGQGPQFIFQYYREEENGRGNFPPRFSGLQFPNYSSELNVNALELDDSALYLCASSPTPEETQYFGPGTRLLVL.

The chain recombines TRBV6-1 with TRBJ2-3; 7 positions match TRBD1. CDR1 and CDR2 from the germline V gene are MNHNS and SASEGT. The CDR3 is made up of 16 amino acids. The V gene end was trimmed by 2 bases and the J gene end by 1 base; junction bases not matched to a gene: 6. CDR3 in DNA: TGTGCCAGCAGTGAACGGAGTCAGGGGGGCACAGATACGCAGTATTTT. Translation: CASSERSQGGTDTQYF.